These T cell receptor beta chains were read from a single sample in a study of blood T cell repertoires in COVID-19. Assay used: immunoSEQ multiplex PCR; TCRdb lists only in-frame clones, some missing. The sample carries about 56,000 clones, around 92% recorded once. Sequenced: peripheral blood. All receptors come from a human donor in a cohort sampled during active COVID-19. Both conserved end residues are part of each CDR3. The order of the fields is V gene, J gene, clone size, D gene, CDR3 DNA, CDR3 protein. D genes are given only for firm matches. Clone size is given for some rows only: seen once, a few or many times, or a class if the clone is expanded.

TRBV5-4,TRBJ2-3,once,-,TGTGCCAGCAGCTTGGGCTCTCGGGGGGCCGAGACAGATACGCAGTATTTT,CASSLGSRGAETDTQYF
TRBV2,TRBJ2-5,-,-,TGTGCCAGCAGTGAATCGACAGGCGGTGAGACCCAGTACTTC,CASSESTGGETQYF
TRBV18,TRBJ2-7,-,TRBD1,TGTGCCAGCTCACCTTATAGGGGGCATCTAGAGCAGTACTTC,CASSPYRGHLEQYF
TRBV30,TRBJ1-4,-,-,TGTGCCTGGAGTAGGACAGCGGATGAAAAACTGTTTTTT,CAWSRTADEKLFF
TRBV27,TRBJ1-6,few,TRBD1,TGTGCCAGCAGCCTCGGGACAGGTAGCTCCTATAATTCACCCCTCCACTTT,CASSLGTGSSYNSPLHF
TRBV5-1,TRBJ2-5,-,TRBD2,TGCGCCAGCAGCTCGCAAGCGGGGGGGCCAGGAGAGACCCAGTACTTC,CASSSQAGGPGETQYF
TRBV19,TRBJ2-2,-,-,TGTGCCAGTAGGAAAAGAACAGGGTTGGGCGGGGAGCTGTTTTTT,CASRKRTGLGGELFF
TRBV29-1,TRBJ2-2,-,TRBD2,TGCAGCGTTACCGAGCGGGGGGGCCGCACCGGGGAGCTGTTTTTT,CSVTERGGRTGELFF
TRBV3-1/TRBV3-2,TRBJ2-1,-,-,TGTGCCAGCAGCCAAGGTGGGAGGAATCGCCGGGGTGAGCAGTTCTTC,CASSQGGRNRRGEQFF
TRBV2,TRBJ2-7,-,TRBD2,TGTGCCAGCAGTGAAGAAGGGACTAGCGGGAGCTACGAGCAGTACTTC,CASSEEGTSGSYEQYF
TRBV5-1,TRBJ2-7,-,-,TGCGCCAGCAGCCAGACTGAGTCGGGGGAGCAGTACTTC,CASSQTESGEQYF
TRBV19,TRBJ2-7,-,-,TGTGCCAGTAGTATGGAGGAGGGGGCCTCCTACGAGCAGTACTTC,CASSMEEGASYEQYF
TRBV11-2,TRBJ2-5,-,TRBD1,TGTGCCAGCAGCTTAATCGGATCCGGGACAGGGCAAGAGACCCAGTACTTC,CASSLIGSGTGQETQYF
TRBV9,TRBJ2-1,once,-,TGTGCCAGCAGCCCCCCAGACTATAGCCCCCAGTTCTTC,CASSPPDYSPQFF
TRBV7-6,TRBJ2-1,-,TRBD1,TGTGCCAGCAGCTTTTTAGGGACAGGGGTTCACGATGAGCAGTTCTTC,CASSFLGTGVHDEQFF
TRBV11-2,TRBJ2-3,-,TRBD2,TGTGTGGTCGGGGGGTCCACAGATACGCAGTATTTT,CVVGGSTDTQYF
TRBV11-2,TRBJ2-5,-,-,TGTGCCAGCAGCTACGGACAGAATGAAGAGACCCAGTACTTC,CASSYGQNEETQYF
TRBV7-6,TRBJ2-1,-,-,TGTGCCAGCAGCTTAGGGGGGGATAGCAGACGCAATGAGCAGTTCTTC,CASSLGGDSRRNEQFF
TRBV6-5,TRBJ1-1,-,-,TGTGCCAGCCGAACTACAGGGCATTTCACTGAAGCTTTCTTT,CASRTTGHFTEAFF
TRBV7-8,TRBJ2-1,-,TRBD2,TGTGCCAGCCGAATGACTAGCGGGGGAGGCGGTGAGCAGTTCTTC,CASRMTSGGGGEQFF
TRBV5-4,TRBJ1-2,-,TRBD1,TGTGCCAGCAGCCGGGGACAGGGGGATAACTATGGCTACACCTTC,CASSRGQGDNYGYTF
TRBV3-1/TRBV3-2,TRBJ2-7,-,TRBD2,TGCGACTACTGCGGGGGGGAGCAGTACTTC,CDYCGGEQYF
TRBV7-9,TRBJ1-4,-,-,TGTGCCAGCAGCTCCCCGTCGGGGTTTAATGAAAAACTGTTTTTT,CASSSPSGFNEKLFF
TRBV9,TRBJ2-6,-,-,TGTGCCAGCAGCAAAAGGGGCGCTGGGGCCAACGTCCTGACTTTC,CASSKRGAGANVLTF
TRBV4-1,TRBJ2-7,-,TRBD1,TGCGCCAGCAGCTCGGGACAGGGGCCGTCCTACGAGCAGTACTTC,CASSSGQGPSYEQYF
TRBV5-4,TRBJ2-1,-,-,TGTGCCAGCAGCTTAGCGGCCGTAGCGGACAATGAGCAGTTCTTC,CASSLAAVADNEQFF
TRBV4-1,TRBJ1-1,-,-,TGCGCCAGCAGCCAAGATGGGCCGGTATTGAACACTGAAGCTTTCTTT,CASSQDGPVLNTEAFF
TRBV6-2/TRBV6-3,TRBJ1-2,-,TRBD1,TGTGCCAGCAGTTACCCCTTACAGGGGGACTATGGCTACACCTTC,CASSYPLQGDYGYTF
TRBV30,TRBJ2-7,-,-,TGTGCCTGGAGTGCCACAGGGGGGGGCCTTTCCTACGAGCAGTACTTC,CAWSATGGGLSYEQYF
TRBV6-6,TRBJ2-5,-,TRBD2,TGTGCCACCCGACTAGCGACCCAAGAGACCCAGTACTTC,CATRLATQETQYF
TRBV4-3,TRBJ1-2,-,-,TGCGCCAGCAGCCAAGGTTGGAGGGGAAACTATGGCTACACCTTC,CASSQGWRGNYGYTF
TRBV7-2,TRBJ1-2,-,-,TGTGCCAGCAGCTCCACGGGTACCTTTAACTATGGCTACACCTTC,CASSSTGTFNYGYTF
TRBV6-6,TRBJ1-4,-,TRBD1,TGTGCCAGCAGTTCCCGGGACAGGGAAATTCACGTAAAACTGTTTTTT,CASSSRDREIHVKLFF
TRBV9,TRBJ1-2,-,TRBD1,TGTGCCAGCAGCCCAATTTACTCCGGGACAGCTAACTATGGCTACACCTTC,CASSPIYSGTANYGYTF
TRBV7-8,TRBJ2-7,-,-,TGTGCCAGCAGCCAACGCCCACAGGGCTACGAGCAGTACTTC,CASSQRPQGYEQYF
TRBV18,TRBJ2-5,-,-,TGTGCCAGCTCACCAGGGGGGGCCGTCGCAGAGACCCAGTACTTC,CASSPGGAVAETQYF
TRBV19,TRBJ2-5,-,-,TGTGCCACCCGAAGCGTCGGAGGGTTGGAGACCCAGTACTTC,CATRSVGGLETQYF